The TCR beta chain under discussion was sequenced for a study of blood T cell repertoires in COVID-19. Study details: Some COVID-19 samples were acute and others convalescent; all came from the United States, Italy and Spain. The cDNA or gDNA used as material had been derived from T cells, B-cell-depleted T cells, or PBMCs.

Original methodology: Reference gene primer amplification in the assay estimated nucleated cell counts. Generated by immunoSEQ multiplex PCR, the TCRdb table keeps only in-frame clones and is missing some. V and J calls and clone size follow that table, whereas D and trimming were derived from the DNA. The sample has approximately 240,000 clones; approximately 86% are singletons. Germline assignment: CDR1 SGDLS and CDR2 YYNGEE. Trimming left V 3 bases short and J 4 bases short, with 11 bases between. The CDR3 spans 14 residues. V and J are TRBV9 and TRBJ1-3; tentative D call: TRBD1 (6 bases). Source material: peripheral blood. This TCR came from a young woman who had recovered from COVID-19. The CDR3 coding sequence is TGTGCCAGCAGCGACCTCACAGGGGGAAACACCATATATTTT. It encodes CASSDLTGGNTIYF.